This T cell receptor (beta chain) originates from a study of blood T cell repertoires in COVID-19. On the study more broadly: Nucleic acid was either cDNA or gDNA, and it came from T cells, B-cell-depleted T cells, or PBMCs.

Authors' data handling: Amplification of reference gene primers provided the estimated nucleated cell counts. Assay used: immunoSEQ multiplex PCR; TCRdb lists only in-frame clones, some missing. That table furnishes V, J and clone size, whereas the DNA furnished D and trimming. This repertoire shows over 80,000 clones, approximately 89% found once; its top ten account for 10%. The V segment lost 3 bases and the J segment 0 bases; nucleotides outside the gene matches: 8. Germline CDR1 is KGHSH and CDR2 is LQKENI. The CDR3 consists of 19 residues. V is TRBV18 and J is TRBJ2-1; 13 bases map to TRBD2. Sequenced material: peripheral blood. This sequence originates from a man aged 50 to 60 with acute or convalescent COVID-19. CDR3 loop: CASSPGLAGVESSYNEQFF. The CDR3 DNA is TGTGCCAGCTCACCTGGACTAGCGGGAGTTGAGAGCTCCTACAATGAGCAGTTCTTC.